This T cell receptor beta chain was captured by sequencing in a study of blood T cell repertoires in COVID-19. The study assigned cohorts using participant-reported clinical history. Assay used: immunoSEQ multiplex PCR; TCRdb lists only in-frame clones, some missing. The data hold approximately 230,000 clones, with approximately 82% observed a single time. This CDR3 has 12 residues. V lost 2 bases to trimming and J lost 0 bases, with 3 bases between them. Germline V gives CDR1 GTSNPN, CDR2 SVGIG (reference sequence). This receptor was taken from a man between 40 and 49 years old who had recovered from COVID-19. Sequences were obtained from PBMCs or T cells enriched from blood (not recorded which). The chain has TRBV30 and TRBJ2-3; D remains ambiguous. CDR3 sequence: CAWSYSTDTQYF. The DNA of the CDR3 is TGTGCCTGGAGTTATAGCACAGATACGCAGTATTTT.